The text below deals with one T cell receptor beta chain. The data belong to a study of blood T cell repertoires in COVID-19. Whole-study context: COVID-19 samples, acute and convalescent, were from the United States, Italy and Spain.

V was clipped by 0 bases and J by 2 bases, with 8 bases between them. The CDR3 extends over 14 amino acids. CDR1 LNHNV and CDR2 YYDKDF come from the germline V gene (reference sequence). Profiled with immunoSEQ multiplex PCR; TCRdb holds only in-frame clones, not every one. The table includes about 140,000 clones, approximately 80% detected once. This chain connects TRBV15 to TRBJ2-7, with D tentatively TRBD2 (5 bases). The sequence came from a woman aged 55-69 years with acute or convalescent COVID-19. The sequenced sample consisted of peripheral blood. The CDR3 coding sequence is TGTGCCACCAGCAGAGATCCGGGGACCTACGAGCAGTACTTC. This codes for CATSRDPGTYEQYF.